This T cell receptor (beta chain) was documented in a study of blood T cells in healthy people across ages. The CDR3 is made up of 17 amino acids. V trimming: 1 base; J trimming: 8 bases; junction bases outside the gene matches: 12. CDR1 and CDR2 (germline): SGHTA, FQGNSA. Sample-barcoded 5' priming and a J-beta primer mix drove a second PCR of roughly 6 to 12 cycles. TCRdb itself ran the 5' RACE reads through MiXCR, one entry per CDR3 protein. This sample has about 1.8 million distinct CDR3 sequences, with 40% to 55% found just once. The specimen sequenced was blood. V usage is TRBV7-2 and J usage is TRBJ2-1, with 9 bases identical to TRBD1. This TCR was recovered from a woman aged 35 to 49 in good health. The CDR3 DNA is TGTGCCAGCAGCTTAGAGGGGACAGGGAAGACTGGGGATGAGCAGTTCTTC. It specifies CASSLEGTGKTGDEQFF.